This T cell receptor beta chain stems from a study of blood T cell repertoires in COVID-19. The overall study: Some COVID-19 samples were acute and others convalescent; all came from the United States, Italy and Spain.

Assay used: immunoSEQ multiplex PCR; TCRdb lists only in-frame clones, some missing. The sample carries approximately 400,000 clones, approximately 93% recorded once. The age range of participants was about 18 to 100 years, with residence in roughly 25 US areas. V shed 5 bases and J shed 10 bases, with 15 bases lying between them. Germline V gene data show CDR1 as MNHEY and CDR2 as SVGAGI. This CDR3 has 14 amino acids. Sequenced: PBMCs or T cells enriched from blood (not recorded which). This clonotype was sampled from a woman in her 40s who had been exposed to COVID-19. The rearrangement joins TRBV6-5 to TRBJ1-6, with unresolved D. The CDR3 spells CASSTNHLYSPLHF. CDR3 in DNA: TGTGCCAGCAGTACGAATCACTTGTACTCACCCCTCCACTTT.